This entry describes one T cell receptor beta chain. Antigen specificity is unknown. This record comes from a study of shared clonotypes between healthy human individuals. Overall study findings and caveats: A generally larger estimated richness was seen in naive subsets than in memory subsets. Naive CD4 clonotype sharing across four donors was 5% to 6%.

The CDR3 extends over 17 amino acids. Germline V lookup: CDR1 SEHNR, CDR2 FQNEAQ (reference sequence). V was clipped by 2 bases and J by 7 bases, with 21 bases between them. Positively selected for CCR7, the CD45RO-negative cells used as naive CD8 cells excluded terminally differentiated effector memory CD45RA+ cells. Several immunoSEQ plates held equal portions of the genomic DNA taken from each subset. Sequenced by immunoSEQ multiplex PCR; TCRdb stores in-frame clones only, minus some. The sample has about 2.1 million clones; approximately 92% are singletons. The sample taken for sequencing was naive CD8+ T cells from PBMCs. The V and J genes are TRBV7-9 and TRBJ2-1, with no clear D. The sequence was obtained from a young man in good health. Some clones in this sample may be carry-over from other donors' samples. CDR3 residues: CASSLWGRSLGLNEQFF. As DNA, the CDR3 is TGTGCCAGCAGCTTATGGGGTAGATCTTTGGGTTTGAATGAGCAGTTCTTC.